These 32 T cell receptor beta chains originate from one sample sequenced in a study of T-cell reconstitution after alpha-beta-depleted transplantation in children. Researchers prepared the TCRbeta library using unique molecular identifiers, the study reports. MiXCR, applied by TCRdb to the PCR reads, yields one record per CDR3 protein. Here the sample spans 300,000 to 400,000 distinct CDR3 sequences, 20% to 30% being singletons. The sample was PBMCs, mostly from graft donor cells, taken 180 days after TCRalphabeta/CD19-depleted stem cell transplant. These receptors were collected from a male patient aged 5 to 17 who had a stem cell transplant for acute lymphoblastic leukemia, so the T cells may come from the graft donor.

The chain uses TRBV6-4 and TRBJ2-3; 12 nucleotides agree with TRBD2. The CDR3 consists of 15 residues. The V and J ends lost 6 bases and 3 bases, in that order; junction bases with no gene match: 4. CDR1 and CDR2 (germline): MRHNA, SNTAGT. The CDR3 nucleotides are TGTGCCAGCAGGACTAGCGGGAGTACTACAGATACGCAGTATTTT. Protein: CASRTSGSTTDTQYF.

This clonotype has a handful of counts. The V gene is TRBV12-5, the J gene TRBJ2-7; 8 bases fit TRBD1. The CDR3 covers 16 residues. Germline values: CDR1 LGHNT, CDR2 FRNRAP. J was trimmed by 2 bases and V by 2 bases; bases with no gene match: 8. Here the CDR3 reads CASGLRQGWSPYEQYF. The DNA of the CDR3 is TGTGCTAGTGGTTTGCGACAGGGGTGGTCCCCCTACGAGCAGTACTTC.

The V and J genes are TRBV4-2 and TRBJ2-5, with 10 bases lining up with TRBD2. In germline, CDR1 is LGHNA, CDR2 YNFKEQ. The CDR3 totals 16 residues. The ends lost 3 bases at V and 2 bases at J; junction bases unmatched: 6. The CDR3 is CASSHSLAGGQETQYF. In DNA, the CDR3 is TGTGCCAGCAGCCATTCCTTAGCGGGAGGACAAGAGACCCAGTACTTC.

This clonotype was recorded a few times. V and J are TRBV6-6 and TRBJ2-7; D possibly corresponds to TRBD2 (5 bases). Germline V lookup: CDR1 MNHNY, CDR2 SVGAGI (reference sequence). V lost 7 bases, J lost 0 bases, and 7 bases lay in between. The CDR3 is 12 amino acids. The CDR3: CASTRDSYEQYF. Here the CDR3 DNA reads TGTGCCAGCACCCGGGACTCCTACGAGCAGTACTTC.

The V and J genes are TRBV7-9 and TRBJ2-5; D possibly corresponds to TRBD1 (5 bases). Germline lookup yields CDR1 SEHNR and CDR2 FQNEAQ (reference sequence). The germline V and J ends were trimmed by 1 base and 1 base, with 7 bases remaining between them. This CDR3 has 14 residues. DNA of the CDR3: TGTGCCAGCAGCTTAGACAGGACCCAAGAGACCCAGTACTTC. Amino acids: CASSLDRTQETQYF.

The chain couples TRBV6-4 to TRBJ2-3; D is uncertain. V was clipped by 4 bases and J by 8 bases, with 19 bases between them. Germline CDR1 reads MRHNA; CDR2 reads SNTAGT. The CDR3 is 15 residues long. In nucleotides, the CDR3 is TGTGCCAGCAGTGGCGACGCATCGCGGTTCAGTACGCAGTATTTT. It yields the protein CASSGDASRFSTQYF.

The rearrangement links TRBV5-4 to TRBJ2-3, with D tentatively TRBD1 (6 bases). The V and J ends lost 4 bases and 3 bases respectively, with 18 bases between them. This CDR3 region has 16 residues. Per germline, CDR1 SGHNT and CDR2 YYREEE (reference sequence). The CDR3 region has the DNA TGTGCCAGCAGCGGATTACACAGGGCGCCGACAGATACGCAGTATTTT. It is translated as CASSGLHRAPTDTQYF.

The chain's CDR3 is CASSPGTGYWPQHF. The DNA of the CDR3 is TGTGCCAGTTCCCCCGGGACAGGGTATTGGCCCCAGCATTTT. This chain joins TRBV19 and TRBJ1-5, with TRBD1 matching 9 bases. This CDR3 has 14 amino acids. Trimming cost V 8 bases and J 9 bases; bases outside gene matches: 11. Germline V gives CDR1 LNHDA, CDR2 SQIVND (reference sequence).

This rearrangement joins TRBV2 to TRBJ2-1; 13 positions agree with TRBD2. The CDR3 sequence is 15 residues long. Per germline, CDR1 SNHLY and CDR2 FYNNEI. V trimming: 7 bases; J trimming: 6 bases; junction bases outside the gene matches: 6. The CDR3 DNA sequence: TGTGCCAGCACACTAGCGGGAGGGCCTGTCAATGAGCAGTTCTTC. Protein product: CASTLAGGPVNEQFF. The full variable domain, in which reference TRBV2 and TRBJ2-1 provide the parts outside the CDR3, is EPEVTQTPSHQVTQMGQEVILRCVPISNHLYFYWYRQILGQKVEFLVSFYNNEISEKSEIFDDQFSVERPDGSNFTLKIRSTKLEDSAMYFCASTLAGGPVNEQFFGPGTRLTVL.

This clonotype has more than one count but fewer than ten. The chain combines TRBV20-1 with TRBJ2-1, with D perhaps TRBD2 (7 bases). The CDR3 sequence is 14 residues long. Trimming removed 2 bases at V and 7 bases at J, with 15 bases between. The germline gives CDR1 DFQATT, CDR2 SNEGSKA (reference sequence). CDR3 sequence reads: CSARWGGAGNEQFF. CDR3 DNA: TGCAGTGCTAGATGGGGGGGGGCAGGGAATGAGCAGTTCTTC.

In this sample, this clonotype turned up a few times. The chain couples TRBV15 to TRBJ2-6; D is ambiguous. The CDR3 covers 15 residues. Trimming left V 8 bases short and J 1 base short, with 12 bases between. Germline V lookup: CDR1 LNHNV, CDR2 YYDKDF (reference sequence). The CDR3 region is CATGVGESGANVLTF. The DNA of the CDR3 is TGTGCCACCGGGGTAGGCGAGTCTGGGGCCAACGTCCTGACTTTC. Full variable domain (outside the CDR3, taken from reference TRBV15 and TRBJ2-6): DAMVIQNPRYQVTQFGKPVTLSCSQTLNHNVMYWYQQKSSQAPKLLFHYYDKDFNNEADTPDNFQSRRPNTSFCFLDIRSPGLGDTAMYLCATGVGESGANVLTFGAGSRLTVL.

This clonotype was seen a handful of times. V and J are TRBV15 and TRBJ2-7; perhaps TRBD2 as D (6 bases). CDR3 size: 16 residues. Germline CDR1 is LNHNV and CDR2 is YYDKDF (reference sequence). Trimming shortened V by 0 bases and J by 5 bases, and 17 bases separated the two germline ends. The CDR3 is CATSRDLQRVGNEQYF. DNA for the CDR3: TGTGCCACCAGCAGAGATCTCCAGCGGGTCGGGAACGAGCAGTACTTC.

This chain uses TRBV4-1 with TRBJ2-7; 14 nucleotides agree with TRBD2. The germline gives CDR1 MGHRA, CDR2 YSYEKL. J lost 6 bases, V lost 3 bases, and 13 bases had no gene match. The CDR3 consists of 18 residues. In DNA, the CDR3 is TGCGCCAGCAGCCATGGCCCCGGGACTAGCGGGAGACGCTCCGAGCAGTACTTC. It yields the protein CASSHGPGTSGRRSEQYF.

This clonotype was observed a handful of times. The chain's CDR3 is CSARGTKKKLFF. CDR3 DNA sequence: TGCAGTGCTAGGGGGACAAAGAAAAAACTGTTTTTT. This chain joins TRBV20-1 and TRBJ1-4, with D tentatively TRBD1 (6 bases). V dropped 3 bases and J dropped 9 bases, with 11 bases sitting between them. CDR1 is DFQATT and CDR2 is SNEGSKA in the germline V gene (reference sequence). The CDR3 extends over 12 amino acids.

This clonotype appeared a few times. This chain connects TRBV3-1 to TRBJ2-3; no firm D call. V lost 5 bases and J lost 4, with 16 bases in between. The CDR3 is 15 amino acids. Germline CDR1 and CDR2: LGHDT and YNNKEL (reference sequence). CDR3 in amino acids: CASSFRALGPDTQYF. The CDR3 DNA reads TGTGCCAGCAGCTTTCGGGCCTTAGGCCCAGATACGCAGTATTTT.

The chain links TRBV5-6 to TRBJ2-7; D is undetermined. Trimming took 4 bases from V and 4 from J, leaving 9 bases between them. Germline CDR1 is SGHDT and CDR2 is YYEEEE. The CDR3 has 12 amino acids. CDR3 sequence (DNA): TGTGCCAGCAGCATTAGTCGGTACGAGCAGTACTTC. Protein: CASSISRYEQYF.

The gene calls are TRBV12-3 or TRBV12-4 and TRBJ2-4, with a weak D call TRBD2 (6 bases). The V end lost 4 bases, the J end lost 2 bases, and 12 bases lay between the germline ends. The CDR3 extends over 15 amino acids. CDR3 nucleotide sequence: TGTGCCAGCAGTTGGGGCGGGGCTCCCAAAAACATTCAGTACTTC. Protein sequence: CASSWGGAPKNIQYF.

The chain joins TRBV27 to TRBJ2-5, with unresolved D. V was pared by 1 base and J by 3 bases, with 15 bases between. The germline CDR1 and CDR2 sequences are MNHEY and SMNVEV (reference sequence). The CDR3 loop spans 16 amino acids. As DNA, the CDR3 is TGTGCCAGCAGTTTATTCCCTGGGTCCGCTAAAGAGACCCAGTACTTC. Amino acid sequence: CASSLFPGSAKETQYF.

The CDR3 sequence: CASSLARQGGEQYF. CDR3 sequence (DNA): TGCGCCAGCAGCTTGGCGAGACAGGGTGGGGAGCAGTACTTC. V and J are TRBV5-1 and TRBJ2-7; 7 bases fit TRBD1. Losses at the gene ends were 0 bases for V and 7 bases for J; bases not matched to a gene: 7. The CDR3 sequence is 14 residues long. Germline loops: CDR1 SGHRS, CDR2 YFSETQ.

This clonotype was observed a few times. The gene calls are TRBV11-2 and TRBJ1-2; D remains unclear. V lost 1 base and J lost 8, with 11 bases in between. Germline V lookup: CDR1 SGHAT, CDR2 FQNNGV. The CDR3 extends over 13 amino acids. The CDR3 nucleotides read TGTGCCAGCAGCTTAGCGATCCGGGGAGGCTACACCTTC. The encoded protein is CASSLAIRGGYTF.

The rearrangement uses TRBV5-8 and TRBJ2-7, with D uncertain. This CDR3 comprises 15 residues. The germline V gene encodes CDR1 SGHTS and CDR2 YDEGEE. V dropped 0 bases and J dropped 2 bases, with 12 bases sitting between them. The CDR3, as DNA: TGTGCCAGCAGCTTGGAGGTTGTGGCGGCCTACGAGCAGTACTTC. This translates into CASSLEVVAAYEQYF.

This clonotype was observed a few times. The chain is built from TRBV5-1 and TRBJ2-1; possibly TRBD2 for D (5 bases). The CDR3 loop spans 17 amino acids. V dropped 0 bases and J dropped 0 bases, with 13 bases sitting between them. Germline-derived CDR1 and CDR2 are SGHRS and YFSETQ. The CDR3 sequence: CASSLDFGGSSYNEQFF. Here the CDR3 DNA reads TGCGCCAGCAGCTTGGACTTCGGCGGGTCCTCCTACAATGAGCAGTTCTTC.

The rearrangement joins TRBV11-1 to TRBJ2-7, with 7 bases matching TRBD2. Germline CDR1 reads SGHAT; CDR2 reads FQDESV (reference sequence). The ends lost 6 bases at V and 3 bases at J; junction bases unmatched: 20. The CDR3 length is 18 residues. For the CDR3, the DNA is TGTGCCAGCAGTTCTGCTCTCTTTGCGGAGGGAGGGCTCTACGAGCAGTACTTC. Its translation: CASSSALFAEGGLYEQYF.

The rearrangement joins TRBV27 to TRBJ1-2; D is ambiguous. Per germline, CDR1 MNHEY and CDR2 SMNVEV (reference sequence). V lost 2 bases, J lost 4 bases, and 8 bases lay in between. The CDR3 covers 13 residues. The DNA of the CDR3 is TGTGCCAGCAGTTTAGGGAGTGCCTATGGCTACACCTTC. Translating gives CASSLGSAYGYTF.

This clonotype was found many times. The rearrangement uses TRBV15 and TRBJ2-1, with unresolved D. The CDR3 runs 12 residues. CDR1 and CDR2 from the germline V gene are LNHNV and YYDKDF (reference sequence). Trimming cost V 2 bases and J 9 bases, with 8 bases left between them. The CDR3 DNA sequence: TGTGCCACCAGCAGACCTCTGGGTGAGCAGTTCTTC. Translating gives CATSRPLGEQFF.

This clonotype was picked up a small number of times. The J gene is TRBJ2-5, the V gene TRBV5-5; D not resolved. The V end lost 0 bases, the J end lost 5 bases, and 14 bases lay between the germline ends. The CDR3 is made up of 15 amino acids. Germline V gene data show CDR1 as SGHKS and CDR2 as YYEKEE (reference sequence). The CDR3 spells CASSLGTSQVETQYF. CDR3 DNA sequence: TGTGCCAGCAGCTTGGGGACCTCTCAAGTGGAGACCCAGTACTTC.

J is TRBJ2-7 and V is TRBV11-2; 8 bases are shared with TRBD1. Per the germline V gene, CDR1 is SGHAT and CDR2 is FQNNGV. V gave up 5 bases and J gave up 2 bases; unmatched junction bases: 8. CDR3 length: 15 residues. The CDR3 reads CASSALGTGPYEQYF. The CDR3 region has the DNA TGTGCCAGCAGCGCCCTGGGGACAGGCCCCTACGAGCAGTACTTC. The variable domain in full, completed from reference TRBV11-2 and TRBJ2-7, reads EAGVAQSPRYKIIEKRQSVAFWCNPISGHATLYWYQQILGQGPKLLIQFQNNGVVDDSQLPKDRFSAERLKGVDSTLKIQPAKLEDSAVYLCASSALGTGPYEQYFGPGTRLTVT.

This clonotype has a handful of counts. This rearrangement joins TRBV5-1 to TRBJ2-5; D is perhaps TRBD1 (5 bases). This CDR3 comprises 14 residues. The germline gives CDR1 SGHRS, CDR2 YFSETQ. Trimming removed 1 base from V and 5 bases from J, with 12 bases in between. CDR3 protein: CASSLPQGLETQYF. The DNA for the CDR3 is TGCGCCAGCAGCTTGCCCCAGGGCTTGGAGACCCAGTACTTC.

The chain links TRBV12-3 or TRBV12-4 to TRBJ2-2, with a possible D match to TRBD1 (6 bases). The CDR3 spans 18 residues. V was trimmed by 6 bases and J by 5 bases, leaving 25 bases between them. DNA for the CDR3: TGTGCCAGCAGAAAAGGCCGTATCGGACAGCGCCGAACCGGGGAGCTGTTTTTT. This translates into CASRKGRIGQRRTGELFF.

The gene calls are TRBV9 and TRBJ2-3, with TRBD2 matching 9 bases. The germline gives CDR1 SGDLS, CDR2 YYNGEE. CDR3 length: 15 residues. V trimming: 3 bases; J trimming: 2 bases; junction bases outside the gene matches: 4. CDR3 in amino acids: CASSERLAATDTQYF. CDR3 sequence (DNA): TGTGCCAGCAGCGAACGACTAGCGGCCACAGATACGCAGTATTTT.

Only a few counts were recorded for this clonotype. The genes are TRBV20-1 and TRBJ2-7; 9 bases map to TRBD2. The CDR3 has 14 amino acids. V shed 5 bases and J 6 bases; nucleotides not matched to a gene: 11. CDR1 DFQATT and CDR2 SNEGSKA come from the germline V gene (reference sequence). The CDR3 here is CSARSGGSTVEQYF. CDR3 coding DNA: TGCAGTGCTCGTAGCGGGGGCAGTACGGTCGAGCAGTACTTC.

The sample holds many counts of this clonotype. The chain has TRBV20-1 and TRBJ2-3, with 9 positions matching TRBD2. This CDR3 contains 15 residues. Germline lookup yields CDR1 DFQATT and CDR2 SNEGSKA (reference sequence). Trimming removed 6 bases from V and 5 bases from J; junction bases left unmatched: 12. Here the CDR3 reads CSAPPGGGAGDTQYF. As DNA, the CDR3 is TGCAGTGCCCCACCGGGCGGGGGGGCCGGAGATACGCAGTATTTT.